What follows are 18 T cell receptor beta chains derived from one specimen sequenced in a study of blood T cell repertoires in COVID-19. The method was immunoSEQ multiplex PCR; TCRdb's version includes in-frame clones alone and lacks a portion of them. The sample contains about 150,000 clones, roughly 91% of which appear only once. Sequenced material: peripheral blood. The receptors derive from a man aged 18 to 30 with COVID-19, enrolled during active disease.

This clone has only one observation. The CDR3 is CASSQDQGNEKLFF. In nucleotides, the CDR3 is TGTGCCAGCAGCCAAGATCAGGGGAATGAAAAACTGTTTTTT. The V and J genes are TRBV4-2 and TRBJ1-4; TRBD1 might be the D (6 bases). The CDR3 is made up of 14 amino acids. The V end lost 0 bases, the J end lost 5 bases, and 7 bases lay between the germline ends. Germline-derived CDR1 and CDR2 are LGHNA and YNFKEQ.

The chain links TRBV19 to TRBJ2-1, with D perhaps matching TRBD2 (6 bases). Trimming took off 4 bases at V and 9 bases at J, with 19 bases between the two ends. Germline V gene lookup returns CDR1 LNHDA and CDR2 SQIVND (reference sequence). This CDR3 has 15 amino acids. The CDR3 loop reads CASSNDPGTAGEQFF. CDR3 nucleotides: TGTGCCAGTAGTAACGACCCCGGGACTGCGGGTGAGCAGTTCTTC.

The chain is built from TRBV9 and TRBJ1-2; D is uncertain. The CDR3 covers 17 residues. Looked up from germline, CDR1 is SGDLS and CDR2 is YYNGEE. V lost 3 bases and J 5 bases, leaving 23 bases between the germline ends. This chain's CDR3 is CASSGYNIMGPGYGYTF. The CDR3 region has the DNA TGTGCCAGCAGCGGATACAATATTATGGGTCCGGGGTATGGCTACACCTTC. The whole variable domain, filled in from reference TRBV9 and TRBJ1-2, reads DSGVTQTPKHLITATGQRVTLRCSPRSGDLSVYWYQQSLDQGLQFLIQYYNGEERAKGNILERFSAQQFPDLHSELNLSSLELGDSALYFCASSGYNIMGPGYGYTFGSGTRLTVV.

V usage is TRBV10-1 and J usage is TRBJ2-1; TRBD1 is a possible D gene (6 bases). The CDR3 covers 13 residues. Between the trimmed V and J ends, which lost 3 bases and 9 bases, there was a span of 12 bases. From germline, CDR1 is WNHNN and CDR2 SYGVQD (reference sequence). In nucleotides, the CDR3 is TGCGCCAGCAGTGACCAGGGGATCGGTGAGCAGTTCTTC. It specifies CASSDQGIGEQFF.

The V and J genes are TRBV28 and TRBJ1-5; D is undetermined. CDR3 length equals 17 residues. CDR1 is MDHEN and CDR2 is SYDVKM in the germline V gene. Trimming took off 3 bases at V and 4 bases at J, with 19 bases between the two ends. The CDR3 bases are TGTGCCAGCAGTTTTCCCAAATTCAGATTGGTAAATCAGCCCCAGCATTTT. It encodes CASSFPKFRLVNQPQHF.

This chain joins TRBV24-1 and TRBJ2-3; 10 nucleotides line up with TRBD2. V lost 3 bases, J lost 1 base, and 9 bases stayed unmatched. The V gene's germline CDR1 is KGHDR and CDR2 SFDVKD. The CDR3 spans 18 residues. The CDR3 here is CATSDPSRLAGGTDTQYF. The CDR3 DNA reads TGTGCCACCAGTGATCCGTCCCGCCTAGCGGGGGGCACAGATACGCAGTATTTT.

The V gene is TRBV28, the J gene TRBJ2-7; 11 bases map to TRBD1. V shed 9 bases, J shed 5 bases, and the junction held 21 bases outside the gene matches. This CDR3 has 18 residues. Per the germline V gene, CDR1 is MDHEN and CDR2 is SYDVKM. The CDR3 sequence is CASYPGQGAPLPWHEQYF. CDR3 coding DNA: TGTGCCAGTTACCCCGGACAGGGGGCGCCGTTACCTTGGCACGAGCAGTACTTC.

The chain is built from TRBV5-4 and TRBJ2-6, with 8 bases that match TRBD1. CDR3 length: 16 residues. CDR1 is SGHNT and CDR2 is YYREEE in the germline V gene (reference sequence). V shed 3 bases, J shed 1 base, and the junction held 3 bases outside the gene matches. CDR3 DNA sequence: TGTGCCAGCAGCTACAGGGGGGTATCTGGGGCCAACGTCCTGACTTTC. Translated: CASSYRGVSGANVLTF.

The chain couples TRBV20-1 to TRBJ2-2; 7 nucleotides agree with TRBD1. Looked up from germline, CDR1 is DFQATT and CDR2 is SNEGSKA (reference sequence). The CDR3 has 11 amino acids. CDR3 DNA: TGCAGCGGGACAGAAACCGGGGAGCTGTTTTTT. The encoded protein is CSGTETGELFF.

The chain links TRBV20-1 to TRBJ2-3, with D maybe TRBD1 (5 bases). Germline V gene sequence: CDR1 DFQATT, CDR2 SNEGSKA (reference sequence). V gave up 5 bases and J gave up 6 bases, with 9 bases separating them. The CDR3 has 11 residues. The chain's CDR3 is CSAHNRDTQYF. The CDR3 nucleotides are TGCAGTGCTCACAACAGGGATACGCAGTATTTT.

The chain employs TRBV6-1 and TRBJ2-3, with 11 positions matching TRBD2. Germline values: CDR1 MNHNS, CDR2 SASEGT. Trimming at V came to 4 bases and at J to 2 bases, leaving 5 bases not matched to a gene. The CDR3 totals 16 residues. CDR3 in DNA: TGTGCCAGCAGTGTAGCGGGAGGGCCTTACACAGATACGCAGTATTTT. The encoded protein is CASSVAGGPYTDTQYF.

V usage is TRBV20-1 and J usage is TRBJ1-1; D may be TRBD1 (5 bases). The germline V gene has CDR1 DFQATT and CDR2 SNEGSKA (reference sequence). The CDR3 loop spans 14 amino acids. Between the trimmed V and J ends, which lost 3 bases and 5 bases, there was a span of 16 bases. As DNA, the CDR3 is TGCAGTGCTAGTATTGCCAGGGCGAGGACTGAAGCTTTCTTT. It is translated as CSASIARARTEAFF.

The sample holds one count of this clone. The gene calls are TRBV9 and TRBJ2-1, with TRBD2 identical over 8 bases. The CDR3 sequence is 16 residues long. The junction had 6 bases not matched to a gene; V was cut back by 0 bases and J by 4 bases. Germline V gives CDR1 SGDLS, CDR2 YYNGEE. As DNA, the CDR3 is TGTGCCAGCAGCGTAGGAGGCAGCGGGAGTTACAATGAGCAGTTCTTC. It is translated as CASSVGGSGSYNEQFF.

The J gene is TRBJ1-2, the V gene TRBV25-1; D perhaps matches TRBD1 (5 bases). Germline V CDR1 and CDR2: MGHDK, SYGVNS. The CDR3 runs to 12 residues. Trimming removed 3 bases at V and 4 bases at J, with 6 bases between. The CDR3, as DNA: TGTGCCAGCAGTGACAGGGTCTATGGCTACACCTTC. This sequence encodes CASSDRVYGYTF.

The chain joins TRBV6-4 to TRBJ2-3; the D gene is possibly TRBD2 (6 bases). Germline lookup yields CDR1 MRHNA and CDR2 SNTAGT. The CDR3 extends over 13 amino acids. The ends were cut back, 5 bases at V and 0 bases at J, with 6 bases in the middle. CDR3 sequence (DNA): TGTGCCAGCAGTAGCGGGAGCACAGATACGCAGTATTTT. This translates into CASSSGSTDTQYF.

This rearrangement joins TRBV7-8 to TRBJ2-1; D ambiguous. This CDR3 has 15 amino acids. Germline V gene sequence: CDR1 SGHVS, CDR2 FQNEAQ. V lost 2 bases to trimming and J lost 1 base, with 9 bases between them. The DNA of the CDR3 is TGTGCCAGCAGCTTAAGCGCCAATTCCTACAATGAGCAGTTCTTC. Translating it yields CASSLSANSYNEQFF.

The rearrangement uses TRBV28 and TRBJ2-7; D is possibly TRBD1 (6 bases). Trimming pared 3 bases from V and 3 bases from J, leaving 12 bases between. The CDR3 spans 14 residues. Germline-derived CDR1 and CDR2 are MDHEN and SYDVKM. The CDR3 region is CASSFDRPNYEQYF. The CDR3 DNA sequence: TGTGCCAGCAGTTTTGACAGGCCGAACTACGAGCAGTACTTC.

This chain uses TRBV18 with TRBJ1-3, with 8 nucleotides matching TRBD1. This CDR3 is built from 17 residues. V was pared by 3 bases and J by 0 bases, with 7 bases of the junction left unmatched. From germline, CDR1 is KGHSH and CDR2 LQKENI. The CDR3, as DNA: TGTGCCAGCTCACCGACAGGGGTTACTAGCTCTGGAAACACCATATATTTT. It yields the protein CASSPTGVTSSGNTIYF.